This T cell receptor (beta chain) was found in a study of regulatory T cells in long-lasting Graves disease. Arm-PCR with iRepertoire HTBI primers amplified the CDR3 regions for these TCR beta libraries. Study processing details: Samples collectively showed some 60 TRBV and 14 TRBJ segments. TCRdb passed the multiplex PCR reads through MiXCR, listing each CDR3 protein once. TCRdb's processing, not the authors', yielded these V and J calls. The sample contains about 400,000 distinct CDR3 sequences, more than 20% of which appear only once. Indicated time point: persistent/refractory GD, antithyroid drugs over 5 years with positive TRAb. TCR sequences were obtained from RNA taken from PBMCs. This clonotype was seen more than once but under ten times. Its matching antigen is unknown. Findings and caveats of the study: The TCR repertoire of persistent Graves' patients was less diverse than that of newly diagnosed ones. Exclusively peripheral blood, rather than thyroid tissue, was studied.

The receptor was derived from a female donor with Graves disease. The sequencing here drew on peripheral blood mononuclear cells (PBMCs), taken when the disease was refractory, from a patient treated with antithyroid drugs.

The CDR3 nucleotides are TGTGCCAGCAGCCAAGATAATGGTCGGATTCAAGAGACCCAGTACTTC. Protein: CASSQDNGRIQETQYF. The J gene is TRBJ2-5, the V gene TRBV14; no firm D call. Trimming took off 0 bases at V and 2 bases at J, with 13 bases between the two ends. CDR3 length: 16 residues. The germline CDR1 and CDR2 sequences are SGHDN and FVKESK.